Given below is one T cell receptor beta chain in context. The data belong to a study of CD8 T cells in Susac syndrome. 0.5 to 1 ug RNA was reverse transcribed with random hexamers. Each CDR3 protein gets one entry after TCRdb re-called the immunoSEQ multiplex PCR reads with MiXCR. The repertoire holds over 100,000 distinct CDR3 sequences, 80% to 95% seen once, with about 0.14% in the top ten. Germline values: CDR1 SQVTM, CDR2 ANQGSEA. The CDR3 loop spans 15 amino acids. V dropped 6 bases and J dropped 6; count of bases not matched to a gene: 11. The TCR sequence derives from a human donor in good health. This chain uses TRBV29-1 with TRBJ1-6; 7 nucleotides agree with TRBD1. Sequenced input: CD4+ T cells from PBMCs. CDR3 DNA: TGCAGCGTGAAACCCGGGACAGCCCTTAATTCACCCCTCCACTTT. It codes for CSVKPGTALNSPLHF. The whole variable domain, filled in from reference TRBV29-1 and TRBJ1-6, reads SAVISQKPSRDICQRGTSLTIQCQVDSQVTMMFWYRQQPGQSLTLIATANQGSEATYESGFVIDKFPISRPNLTFSTLTVSNMSPEDSSIYLCSVKPGTALNSPLHFGNGTRLTVT.